This T cell receptor (beta chain) was captured in a study of shared clonotypes between healthy human individuals. The table came from immunoSEQ multiplex PCR; TCRdb's copy has only in-frame clones and leaves some out. This sample has more than 2,000,000 clones, with approximately 93% found just once. CDR3 size: 15 residues. The V segment lost 1 base and the J segment 4 bases; nucleotides outside the gene matches: 5. Germline V lookup: CDR1 SGHTA, CDR2 FQGNSA. This receptor was taken from a man between 18 and 29 years old in good health. Some clones in this sample may be carry-over from other donors' samples. This chain joins TRBV7-2 and TRBJ2-5; the match to TRBD1 covers 8 bases. Sequenced sample: naive CD4+ T cells from PBMCs. Subset: CD45RA+ positively selected. CDR3 amino acids: CASSLEAGGVETQYF. The CDR3 nucleotides read TGTGCCAGCAGCTTAGAAGCAGGGGGCGTAGAGACCCAGTACTTC.